The 19 T cell receptor beta chains in this list originate from one sample, sequenced in a study of T cell responses to AZD1222 COVID-19 vaccine. Repertoires were generated with immunoSEQ multiplex PCR, while TCRdb's copy carries only in-frame clones and drops some. The sample has roughly 160,000 clones, 85% to 95% seen once. This material consisted of peripheral blood, taken on day 0 of AZD1222 vaccination. All receptors come from an adult in good health.

This clone has only one observation. This sequence joins TRBV4-3 and TRBJ2-2; the match to TRBD1 covers 7 bases. This CDR3 has 15 amino acids. V gave up 4 bases and J gave up 5 bases; unmatched junction bases: 7. Germline lookup yields CDR1 LGHNA and CDR2 YSLEER. The CDR3 nucleotides are TGCGCCAGCAGCCTCGACAGGGCTTCGACCGGGGAGCTGTTTTTT. Its protein product is CASSLDRASTGELFF.

About this clone: The same CDR3 can be traced to other DNA sequences in this sample. The chain couples TRBV5-1 to TRBJ2-5, with D unclear. Trimming stripped 3 bases from V and 1 base from J, with 1 base between. Germline-derived CDR1 and CDR2 are SGHRS and YFSETQ. The CDR3 sequence is 11 residues long. The CDR3 is CASSSQETQYF. Written as DNA, the CDR3 is TGCGCCAGCAGCTCCCAAGAGACCCAGTACTTC.

This chain connects TRBV10-3 to TRBJ2-1, with D unresolved. The ends were cut back, 0 bases at V and 5 bases at J, with 8 bases in the middle. The length of the CDR3 is 14 residues. Germline CDR1 ENHRY, CDR2 SYGVKD. The CDR3 DNA sequence: TGTGCCATCAGTGAGTCGATAGTCAACAATGAGCAGTTCTTC. Translating gives CAISESIVNNEQFF.

The rearrangement links TRBV28 to TRBJ1-4; D possibly corresponds to TRBD1 (6 bases). The CDR3 spans 15 residues. Trimming left V 5 bases short and J 6 bases short, with 16 bases between. The germline V gene has CDR1 MDHEN and CDR2 SYDVKM. In DNA form, the CDR3 reads TGTGCCAGCAGTGGGGCGGAGGGGGGGCATGAAAAACTGTTTTTT. Translated, it gives CASSGAEGGHEKLFF.

DNA of the CDR3: TGTGCCAGCAGTCGAGCTACTTATTCACCCCTCCACTTT. Protein sequence: CASSRATYSPLHF. The chain employs TRBV27 and TRBJ1-6; D call uncertain. The CDR3 sequence is 13 residues long. The ends were cut back, 5 bases at V and 8 bases at J, with 10 bases in the middle. Germline V gives CDR1 MNHEY, CDR2 SMNVEV (reference sequence).

The rearrangement joins TRBV4-2 to TRBJ2-1; D not certain. Trimming took off 0 bases at V and 8 bases at J, with 11 bases between the two ends. Germline V gives CDR1 LGHNA, CDR2 YNFKEQ. The CDR3 has 14 amino acids. CDR3 residues: CASSQEPLVDEQFF. The CDR3 DNA reads TGTGCCAGCAGCCAAGAGCCCCTTGTCGATGAGCAGTTCTTC.

In the case of this clone: Relative to the germline gene, one junction end is altered; a read error may explain this. The rearrangement links TRBV2 to TRBJ1-1; 8 bases are a match to TRBD1. Germline CDR1 is SNHLY and CDR2 is FYNNEI. The CDR3 covers 10 residues. CDR3 coding DNA: TGTGCCAGCGATCCCAGGGGGCGGATCTTT. It specifies CASDPRGRIF.

The chain employs TRBV6-2 or TRBV6-3 and TRBJ2-5, with 7 bases that match TRBD1. The CDR3 runs to 15 residues. V lost 2 bases, J lost 0 bases, and 3 bases stayed unmatched. From germline, CDR1 is MNHEY and CDR2 SVGEGT. CDR3 residues: CASSYGQEYQETQYF. CDR3 in DNA: TGTGCCAGCAGTTACGGACAGGAGTACCAAGAGACCCAGTACTTC.

This chain connects TRBV30 to TRBJ1-5, with a weak D call TRBD1 (6 bases). The CDR3 is 13 amino acids. Germline CDR1 GTSNPN, CDR2 SVGIG (reference sequence). V lost 2 bases and J lost 1, with 6 bases in between. The CDR3, as DNA: TGTGCCTGGAGTACAGGGAGCAATCAGCCCCAGCATTTT. It yields the protein CAWSTGSNQPQHF.

This clone occurred once. V and J are TRBV6-5 and TRBJ1-6; possibly TRBD1 for D (6 bases). The CDR3 totals 14 residues. Trimming shortened V by 2 bases and J by 6 bases, and 8 bases separated the two germline ends. Looked up from germline, CDR1 is MNHEY and CDR2 is SVGAGI. The CDR3 reads CASSYQGTNSPLHF. DNA for the CDR3: TGTGCCAGCAGTTACCAGGGGACTAATTCACCCCTCCACTTT.

This sequence joins TRBV18 and TRBJ2-1; a weak D match, TRBD1 (6 bases). The germline gives CDR1 KGHSH, CDR2 LQKENI. This CDR3 has 15 residues. The V gene lost 3 bases and the J gene lost 4 bases, with 13 bases spanning the gap. CDR3 protein: CASSPPGQLYNEQFF. CDR3 in DNA: TGTGCCAGCTCACCGCCTGGACAGTTGTACAATGAGCAGTTCTTC. The full variable domain, its missing parts supplied by reference TRBV18 and TRBJ2-1, is NAGVMQNPRHLVRRRGQEARLRCSPMKGHSHVYWYRQLPEEGLKFMVYLQKENIIDESGMPKERFSAEFPKEGPSILRIQQVVRGDSAAYFCASSPPGQLYNEQFFGPGTRLTVL.

The V gene is TRBV6-6, the J gene TRBJ1-5, with unresolved D. The V gene's germline CDR1 is MNHNY and CDR2 SVGAGI (reference sequence). This CDR3 has 16 residues. Trimming removed 0 bases from V and 4 bases from J, with 13 bases in between. CDR3 sequence (DNA): TGTGCCAGCAGTTACTCGGGGAGGCAGATAAATCAGCCCCAGCATTTT. Translation: CASSYSGRQINQPQHF.

The rearrangement links TRBV7-9 to TRBJ1-6; 7 bases fit TRBD1. Germline V gene lookup returns CDR1 SEHNR and CDR2 FQNEAQ (reference sequence). J gave up 7 bases and V 6 bases, and 6 bases lay outside the gene matches. The CDR3 loop spans 14 amino acids. The CDR3 sequence is CASRLGQVNSPLHF. The CDR3 DNA is TGTGCCAGCAGACTTGGACAGGTGAATTCACCCCTCCACTTT.

The chain is built from TRBV30 and TRBJ1-2; TRBD1 might be the D (5 bases). The germline CDR1 and CDR2 sequences are GTSNPN and SVGIG (reference sequence). The V and J ends lost 0 bases and 0 bases respectively, with 20 bases between them. The length of the CDR3 is 18 residues. The CDR3 DNA sequence: TGTGCCTGGAGTGTCAGTACCGCCGGGACGAAAGCTAACTATGGCTACACCTTC. Its translation is CAWSVSTAGTKANYGYTF.

J is TRBJ2-7 and V is TRBV6-5; 10 nucleotides line up with TRBD1. The CDR3 runs to 15 residues. CDR1 is MNHEY, CDR2 SVGAGI, per germline. The V segment lost 0 bases and the J segment 4 bases; nucleotides outside the gene matches: 3. The CDR3 nucleotides are TGTGCCAGCAGTTACTCGACAGGGGGCAATTACGAGCAGTACTTC. It specifies CASSYSTGGNYEQYF.

The chain couples TRBV5-1 to TRBJ1-4, with 10 bases lining up with TRBD1. CDR3 length equals 15 residues. CDR1 and CDR2 from the germline V gene are SGHRS and YFSETQ. Trimming removed 2 bases from V and 3 bases from J; junction bases left unmatched: 1. CDR3 nucleotide sequence: TGCGCCAGCAGCTTCGGGACAGGGGCTAATGAAAAACTGTTTTTT. This gives the protein CASSFGTGANEKLFF.

This chain connects TRBV6-5 to TRBJ2-5; 11 bases agree with TRBD2. Trimming cost V 7 bases and J 3 bases; bases outside gene matches: 4. CDR1 is MNHEY and CDR2 is SVGAGI in the germline V gene. The CDR3 is 14 amino acids. CDR3 amino acids: CASTRSGGEETQYF. The CDR3 DNA is TGTGCCAGCACCCGTAGCGGGGGGGAAGAGACCCAGTACTTC.

The rearrangement uses TRBV4-3 and TRBJ1-2; TRBD1 aligns across 7 bases. The J segment lost 4 bases and the V segment lost 1 base, leaving 15 bases of the junction unmatched. Germline CDR1 reads LGHNA; CDR2 reads YSLEER. This CDR3 is built from 18 residues. The CDR3 coding sequence is TGCGCCAGCAGCCAAGTCGGCAGGGGGTACCACCCCTCCTATGGCTACACCTTC. Its protein is CASSQVGRGYHPSYGYTF.

The CDR3 protein is CASSFSGGAKVHEQFF. In DNA, the CDR3 is TGTGCCAGCAGCTTTAGCGGGGGGGCCAAGGTCCATGAGCAGTTCTTC. This sequence joins TRBV7-2 and TRBJ2-1, with TRBD2 identical over 11 bases. From germline, CDR1 is SGHTA and CDR2 FQGNSA. V shed 3 bases and J 8 bases; nucleotides not matched to a gene: 9. The length of the CDR3 is 16 residues.